A single sample is the source of the 25 T cell receptor beta chains below, sequenced in a study of blood T cell repertoires in COVID-19. Generated by immunoSEQ multiplex PCR, the TCRdb table keeps only in-frame clones and is missing some. The sample contains 350,000 to 450,000 clones, 80% to 90% of which appear only once. The sequencing input was PBMCs or T cells enriched from blood (not recorded which). The receptors stem from a man aged 25-45 years who had recovered from COVID-19.

The genes are TRBV29-1 and TRBJ1-3; 7 bases are shared with TRBD1. There are 15 residues in the CDR3. Germline values: CDR1 SQVTM, CDR2 ANQGSEA. Losses at the gene ends were 6 bases for V and 4 bases for J; bases not matched to a gene: 12. CDR3 loop: CSVVTEGGHGNTIYF. DNA for the CDR3: TGCAGCGTAGTAACGGAAGGGGGCCACGGAAACACCATATATTTT.

This sequence joins TRBV2 and TRBJ2-3, with D possibly being TRBD1 (6 bases). CDR3 size: 16 residues. V was pared by 0 bases and J by 1 base, with 11 bases between. From germline, CDR1 is SNHLY and CDR2 FYNNEI. Here the CDR3 DNA reads TGTGCCAGCAGTGAAGCGGGGGCTACAGGCACAGATACGCAGTATTTT. Its translation: CASSEAGATGTDTQYF.

This chain joins TRBV29-1 and TRBJ1-1; D perhaps matches TRBD1 (6 bases). CDR1 and CDR2 from the germline V gene are SQVTM and ANQGSEA. With 7 bases removed from V and 10 bases from J, the gap between germline ends came to 19 bases. The CDR3 has 12 amino acids. CDR3 DNA sequence: TGCAGCGCCCGATGGCAGGGGATCGGAGCTTTCTTT. Protein: CSARWQGIGAFF.

The J gene is TRBJ2-1, the V gene TRBV5-6, with D tentatively TRBD1 (5 bases). V lost 2 bases and J 7 bases, leaving 13 bases between the germline ends. Germline assignment: CDR1 SGHDT and CDR2 YYEEEE. The CDR3 length is 14 residues. CDR3 amino acids: CASSFLKGWNEQFF. The CDR3 region has the DNA TGTGCCAGCAGCTTTCTAAAGGGGTGGAATGAGCAGTTCTTC.

The chain uses TRBV4-2 and TRBJ1-1; D gene unclear. CDR3 length: 13 residues. V gave up 6 bases and J gave up 1 base, with 9 bases separating them. Germline V gene lookup returns CDR1 LGHNA and CDR2 YNFKEQ. CDR3 loop: CASRRETNTEAFF. DNA for the CDR3: TGTGCCAGCAGAAGGGAGACGAACACTGAAGCTTTCTTT.

The chain joins TRBV11-2 to TRBJ2-2; 15 bases align to TRBD2. Germline lookup yields CDR1 SGHAT and CDR2 FQNNGV. J gave up 8 bases and V 2 bases, and 3 bases lay outside the gene matches. The CDR3 is 16 residues long. CDR3 DNA: TGTGCCAGCAGCTTAACCGGGACTAGCGGGAGGGGGGAGCTGTTTTTT. Translating it yields CASSLTGTSGRGELFF.

The rearrangement uses TRBV3-1 (or the pseudogene TRBV3-2) and TRBJ2-7, with TRBD2 matching over 10 bases. Germline V gene lookup returns CDR1 LGHDT and CDR2 YNNKEL (reference sequence). This CDR3 comprises 16 residues. Unmatched junction bases numbered 8, after V lost 3 bases and J lost 3 bases. Here the CDR3 reads CASSQGRTSGHYEQYF. CDR3 nucleotide sequence: TGTGCCAGCAGCCAGGGAAGGACTAGCGGCCACTACGAGCAGTACTTC.

This clone has just a few counts. The gene calls are TRBV5-1 and TRBJ2-7; possibly TRBD1 for D (6 bases). Germline V gene sequence: CDR1 SGHRS, CDR2 YFSETQ. Trimming left V 0 bases short and J 7 bases short, with 17 bases between. CDR3 length: 15 residues. Here the CDR3 reads CASSLDLEGVGEQYF. For the CDR3, the DNA is TGCGCCAGCAGCTTGGATCTTGAGGGGGTTGGGGAGCAGTACTTC.

V and J are TRBV27 and TRBJ1-5; TRBD1 matches at 7 bases. CDR3 length: 14 residues. The germline CDR1 and CDR2 sequences are MNHEY and SMNVEV (reference sequence). V trimming: 6 bases; J trimming: 2 bases; junction bases outside the gene matches: 4. CDR3 sequence (DNA): TGTGCCAGCAGATCAGGGGGTGGCAATCAGCCCCAGCATTTT. It encodes CASRSGGGNQPQHF.

CDR3 in DNA: TGTGCCAGCAGTTTACGGTGGCCTAGAAGCACAGATACGCAGTATTTT. Amino acid sequence: CASSLRWPRSTDTQYF. The chain has TRBV27 and TRBJ2-3, with no clear D. The germline CDR1 and CDR2 sequences are MNHEY and SMNVEV (reference sequence). This CDR3 has 16 residues. The ends were cut back, 2 bases at V and 0 bases at J, with 12 bases in the middle.

The gene calls are TRBV7-7 and TRBJ2-2, with 8 bases that match TRBD2. This CDR3 contains 15 residues. CDR1 and CDR2 (germline): SSHAT, FNYEAQ (reference sequence). The V segment lost 5 bases and the J segment 0 bases; nucleotides outside the gene matches: 2. CDR3 loop: CASSASGPNTGELFF. DNA of the CDR3: TGTGCCAGCAGCGCTAGCGGGCCGAACACCGGGGAGCTGTTTTTT.

Comment on this clone: One end of the junction fails to match germline, which may point to a read error. This CDR3 is also generated by other DNA sequences in the sample. The chain carries TRBV5-1 and TRBJ2-1; no clear D. There are 14 residues in the CDR3. Per germline, CDR1 SGHRS and CDR2 YFSETQ. The CDR3 bases are TGCGCTAGCAGCTTGGCCCTGAGTGTACGGGTTCAGTTCTTC. It encodes CASSLALSVRVQFF.

The chain joins TRBV24-1 to TRBJ2-1; 7 nucleotides line up with TRBD1. V trimming: 4 bases; J trimming: 3 bases; junction bases outside the gene matches: 8. Germline values: CDR1 KGHDR, CDR2 SFDVKD. The CDR3 is made up of 16 amino acids. For the CDR3, the DNA is TGTGCCACCAGTGACCGGGGACAGACATACTACAATGAGCAGTTCTTC. As protein: CATSDRGQTYYNEQFF.

Written as DNA, the CDR3 is TGTGCCAGCAGCGTTTACTACGAGCAGTACTTC. Translation: CASSVYYEQYF. The J gene is TRBJ2-7, the V gene TRBV11-2; D not certain. CDR1 SGHAT and CDR2 FQNNGV come from the germline V gene. CDR3 length: 11 amino acids. V shed 5 bases and J shed 3 bases, with 5 bases lying between them.

The chain employs TRBV30 and TRBJ2-7, with D unclear. Germline V gene lookup returns CDR1 GTSNPN and CDR2 SVGIG (reference sequence). The CDR3 has 12 amino acids. Trimming removed 1 base from V and 5 bases from J, with 9 bases in between. The CDR3 loop reads CAWSGYGHEQYF. CDR3 nucleotide sequence: TGTGCCTGGAGTGGGTACGGTCACGAGCAGTACTTC.

This clone was observed a single time. V is TRBV7-9 and J is TRBJ1-2; 7 bases fit TRBD1. The germline V gene encodes CDR1 SEHNR and CDR2 FQNEAQ (reference sequence). The CDR3 contains 17 residues. After removal of 7 bases from V and 1 base from J, the junction contained 15 bases not matched to a gene. CDR3 amino acids: CASNLNPAGTVNYGYTF. CDR3 nucleotide sequence: TGTGCCAGCAACCTAAACCCCGCCGGGACAGTTAACTATGGCTACACCTTC. The full variable domain, its missing parts supplied by reference TRBV7-9 and TRBJ1-2, is DTGVSQNPRHKITKRGQNVTFRCDPISEHNRLYWYRQTLGQGPEFLTYFQNEAQLEKSRLLSDRFSAERPKGSFSTLEIQRTEQGDSAMYLCASNLNPAGTVNYGYTFGSGTRLTVV.

The sample holds one count of this clone. The CDR3 is CAWTGQYVGGYTF. In DNA, the CDR3 is TGTGCCTGGACCGGACAGTACGTGGGTGGCTACACCTTC. The chain has TRBV30 and TRBJ1-2, with a tentative D call TRBD1 (6 bases). Germline V gives CDR1 GTSNPN, CDR2 SVGIG (reference sequence). The germline V and J ends were trimmed by 4 bases and 7 bases, with 16 bases remaining between them. CDR3 length: 13 amino acids.

This chain connects TRBV3-1 (or the pseudogene TRBV3-2) to TRBJ1-6, with a weak D call TRBD1 (6 bases). Trimming removed 3 bases from V and 9 bases from J, with 12 bases in between. Germline CDR1 and CDR2: LGHDT and YNNKEL (reference sequence). The CDR3 loop spans 14 amino acids. The CDR3 region has the DNA TGTGCCAGCAGCCATGGACAGAGAGCTTCACCCCTCCACTTT. Translating it yields CASSHGQRASPLHF.

The chain has TRBV6-2 or TRBV6-3 and TRBJ1-2; 9 bases align to TRBD1. This CDR3 contains 13 residues. Looked up from germline, CDR1 is MNHEY and CDR2 is SVGEGT. Trimming at V came to 5 bases and at J to 3 bases, leaving 1 base not matched to a gene. For the CDR3, the DNA is TGTGCCAGCAGTCGGGACAGGGACTATGGCTACACCTTC. This encodes CASSRDRDYGYTF.

The chain recombines TRBV10-3 with TRBJ1-1, with 9 nucleotides matching TRBD1. CDR1 is ENHRY, CDR2 SYGVKD, per germline. The CDR3 loop spans 14 amino acids. V gave up 5 bases and J gave up 5 bases; unmatched junction bases: 6. CDR3 bases: TGTGCCATCAGTCCGGACAGGGGACGGACTGAAGCTTTCTTT. Protein product: CAISPDRGRTEAFF.

This chain joins TRBV9 and TRBJ1-2, with D uncertain. The V end was cut by 4 bases, the J end by 4 bases, with 17 bases between. The CDR3 runs 15 residues. CDR1 is SGDLS and CDR2 is YYNGEE in the germline V gene. Here the CDR3 reads CASSSPSRERYGYTF. The CDR3 DNA is TGTGCCAGCAGCTCCCCATCGAGGGAACGCTATGGCTACACCTTC.

This clone has a single count. The V call is TRBV3-1 (or the pseudogene TRBV3-2), the J call TRBJ2-1, with 12 bases fitting TRBD2. The V gene's germline CDR1 is LGHDT and CDR2 YNNKEL (reference sequence). Germline trimming cut 1 base from V and 8 bases from J; bases unmatched to any gene: 3. CDR3 size: 15 residues. The CDR3 protein is CASSQATSGRHEQFF. In DNA, the CDR3 is TGTGCCAGCAGCCAAGCCACTAGCGGGAGGCATGAGCAGTTCTTC.

V usage is TRBV9 and J usage is TRBJ2-1, with TRBD2 as a possible D gene (6 bases). The germline V gene encodes CDR1 SGDLS and CDR2 YYNGEE. The CDR3 consists of 15 residues. Trimming shortened V by 4 bases and J by 7 bases, and 18 bases separated the two germline ends. The CDR3 DNA reads TGTGCCAGCAGCCCTACTAGCTTTCTAGGGAATGAGCAGTTCTTC. Its translation is CASSPTSFLGNEQFF.

This chain links TRBV9 with TRBJ2-7, with 11 bases that match TRBD2. Germline CDR1 and CDR2: SGDLS and YYNGEE. J lost 2 bases, V lost 0 bases, and 1 base had no gene match. CDR3 length: 15 residues. Written as DNA, the CDR3 is TGTGCCAGCAGCGTAGGTAGCGGGAGGGCCTACGAGCAGTACTTC. Translated, it gives CASSVGSGRAYEQYF.

V is TRBV9 and J is TRBJ2-3; TRBD2 matches at 14 bases. This CDR3 region has 18 residues. Germline-derived CDR1 and CDR2 are SGDLS and YYNGEE. With V trimmed by 2 bases and J by 4 bases, 9 bases remained unmatched. As DNA, the CDR3 is TGTGCCAGCAGCGTTGGGCCGGGACTAGCGGGAGACTCAGATACGCAGTATTTT. Protein sequence: CASSVGPGLAGDSDTQYF.